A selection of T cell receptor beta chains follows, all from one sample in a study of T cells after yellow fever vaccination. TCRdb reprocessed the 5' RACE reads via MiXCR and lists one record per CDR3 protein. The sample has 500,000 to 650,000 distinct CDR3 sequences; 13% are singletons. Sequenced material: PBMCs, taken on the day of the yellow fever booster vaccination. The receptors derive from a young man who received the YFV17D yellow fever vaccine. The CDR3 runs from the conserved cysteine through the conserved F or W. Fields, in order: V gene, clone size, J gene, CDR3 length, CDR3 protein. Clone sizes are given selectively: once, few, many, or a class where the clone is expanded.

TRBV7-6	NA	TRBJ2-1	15	CASSSPGQGRDEQFF
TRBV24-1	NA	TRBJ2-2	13	CATRASSGGELFF
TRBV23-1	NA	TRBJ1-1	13	CASSLIGYRQAFF
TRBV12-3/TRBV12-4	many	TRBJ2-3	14	CASSFSGAADTQYF
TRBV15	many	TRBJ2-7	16	CATSRSLLGALREQYF
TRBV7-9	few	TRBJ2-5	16	CASSLQPGLAGETQYF
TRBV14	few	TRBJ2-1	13	CASSQDRPGGQFF
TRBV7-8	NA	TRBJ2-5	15	CASSLSGGNQETQYF
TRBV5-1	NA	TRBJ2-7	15	CASSPTSLGTYEQYF
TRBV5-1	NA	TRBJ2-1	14	CASWTGSGYNEQFF
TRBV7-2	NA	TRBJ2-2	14	CASSQGQGGRELFF
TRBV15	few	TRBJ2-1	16	CATSATRQGSYNEQFF
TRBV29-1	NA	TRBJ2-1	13	CSVEFGGYNEQFF
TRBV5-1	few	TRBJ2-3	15	CASSTTGSSTDTQYF
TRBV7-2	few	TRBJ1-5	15	CASSALGGSNQPQHF
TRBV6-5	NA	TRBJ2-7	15	CASSSLTSGKDEQYF
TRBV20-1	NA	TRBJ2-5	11	CSAMIMETQYF
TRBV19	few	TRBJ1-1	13	CASTQTGNIEAFF
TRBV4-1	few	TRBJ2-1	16	CASSQLLLARYNEQFF
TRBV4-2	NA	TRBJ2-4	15	CASSQEPLAKNIQYF
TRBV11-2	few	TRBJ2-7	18	CASSFGVLGGGSSYEQYF
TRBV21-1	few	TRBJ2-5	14	CASSILPEQETQYF
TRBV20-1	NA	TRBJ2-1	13	CSASLGTAGEQFF
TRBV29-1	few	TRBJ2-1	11	CSVRPDSEQFF
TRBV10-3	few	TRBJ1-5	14	CAISERQGDQPQHF
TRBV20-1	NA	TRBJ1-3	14	CSAGDRGKGNTIYF
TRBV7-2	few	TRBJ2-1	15	CASSLGTADYNEQFF
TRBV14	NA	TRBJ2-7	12	CASSYIGYEQYF
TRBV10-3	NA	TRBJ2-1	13	CAISESIVDEQFF
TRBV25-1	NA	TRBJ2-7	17	CASSDAPGQPNYYEQYF
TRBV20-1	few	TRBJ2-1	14	CSPIEGGAYNEQFF
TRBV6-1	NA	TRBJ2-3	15	CASRPPGTKTDTQYF
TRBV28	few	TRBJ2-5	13	CASSGPIQETQYF
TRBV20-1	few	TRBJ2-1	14	CSARVGGYYNEQFF
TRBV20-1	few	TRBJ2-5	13	CSAPPGGQIVQYF
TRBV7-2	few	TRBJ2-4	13	CASSRSSENIQYF
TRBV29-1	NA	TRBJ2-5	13	CSHDGSTGETQYF
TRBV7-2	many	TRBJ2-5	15	CASSPGGPPQETQYF